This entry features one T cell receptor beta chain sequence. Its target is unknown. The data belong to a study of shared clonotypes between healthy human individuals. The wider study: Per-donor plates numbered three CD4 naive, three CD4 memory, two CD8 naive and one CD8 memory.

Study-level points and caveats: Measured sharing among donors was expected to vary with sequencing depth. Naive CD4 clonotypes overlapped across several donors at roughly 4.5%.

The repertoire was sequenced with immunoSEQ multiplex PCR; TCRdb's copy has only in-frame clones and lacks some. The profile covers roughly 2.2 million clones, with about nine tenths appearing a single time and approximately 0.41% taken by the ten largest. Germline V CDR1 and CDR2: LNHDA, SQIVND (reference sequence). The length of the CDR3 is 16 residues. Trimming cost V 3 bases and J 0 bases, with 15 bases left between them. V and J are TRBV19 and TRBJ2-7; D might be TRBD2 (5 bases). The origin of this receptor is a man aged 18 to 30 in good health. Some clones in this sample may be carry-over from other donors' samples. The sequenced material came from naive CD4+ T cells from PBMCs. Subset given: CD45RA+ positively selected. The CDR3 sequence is CASSIRTLAGSYEQYF. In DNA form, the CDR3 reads TGTGCCAGTAGTATCAGAACCCTAGCAGGCTCCTACGAGCAGTACTTC.